A single sample gave rise to the 10 T cell receptor beta chains below, sequenced in a study of T cells after yellow fever vaccination. MiXCR, applied by TCRdb to the 5' RACE reads, yields one record per CDR3 protein. Among hundreds of thousands of distinct CDR3 sequences listed, 7% to 9% were seen once. Sequences were derived from PBMCs, sampled roughly 45 days after the first yellow fever vaccination. All receptors come from a man younger than 35 who received the YFV17D yellow fever vaccine.

This clonotype was seen only a few times. The chain uses TRBV4-1 and TRBJ2-3; maybe TRBD1 (5 bases). V was pared by 0 bases and J by 3 bases, with 13 bases between. The germline V gene encodes CDR1 MGHRA and CDR2 YSYEKL. The CDR3 extends over 16 amino acids. Here the CDR3 DNA reads TGCGCCAGCAGCCAAGATCAGGGTAGGGCTACAGATACGCAGTATTTT. Translated, it gives CASSQDQGRATDTQYF.

The chain couples TRBV7-2 to TRBJ1-2; possibly TRBD1 for D (5 bases). Germline V CDR1 and CDR2: SGHTA, FQGNSA. This CDR3 is 17 amino acids long. The ends were cut back, 5 bases at V and 8 bases at J, with 27 bases in the middle. CDR3 loop: CASSPPGFFSAGQGYTF. The DNA for the CDR3 is TGTGCCAGCAGCCCCCCTGGGTTCTTTTCGGCAGGGCAGGGCTACACCTTC.

The chain joins TRBV19 to TRBJ1-1; TRBD1 aligns across 7 bases. V lost 1 base to trimming and J lost 6 bases; unmatched junction nucleotides: 5. The CDR3 spans 14 residues. Germline CDR1 and CDR2: LNHDA and SQIVND (reference sequence). The CDR3 nucleotides read TGTGCCAGTAGTATAGCCCGACAGGGCCCTGAAGCTTTCTTT. Protein product: CASSIARQGPEAFF. The full variable domain, rest sourced from reference TRBV19 and TRBJ1-1, is DGGITQSPKYLFRKEGQNVTLSCEQNLNHDAMYWYRQDPGQGLRLIYYSQIVNDFQKGDIAEGYSVSREKKESFPLTVTSAQKNPTAFYLCASSIARQGPEAFFGQGTRLTVV.

The chain joins TRBV4-1 to TRBJ2-1; the D is unclear. Germline CDR1 is MGHRA and CDR2 is YSYEKL. The CDR3 sequence is 15 residues long. V was clipped by 1 base and J by 7 bases, with 14 bases between them. CDR3 DNA: TGCGCCAGCAGCCAAGGAAGTCTCGGTCCGAATGAGCAGTTCTTC. Translation gives CASSQGSLGPNEQFF.

This clonotype came up a few times. In DNA, the CDR3 is TGTGCCAGCAGCCCGCCCGGCACTAATGAAAAACTGTTTTTT. Translation: CASSPPGTNEKLFF. The chain uses TRBV7-3 and TRBJ1-4, with D hard to call. Germline V lookup: CDR1 SGHTA, CDR2 FQGTGA. V lost 5 bases, J lost 2 bases, and 9 bases lay in between. The CDR3 extends over 14 amino acids.

V usage is TRBV4-2 and J usage is TRBJ2-1; D is possibly TRBD1 or TRBD2 (5 bases each). This CDR3 contains 15 residues. V lost 0 bases, J lost 4 bases, and 10 bases lay in between. Germline V gene lookup returns CDR1 LGHNA and CDR2 YNFKEQ. CDR3 nucleotides: TGTGCCAGCAGCCAAGAGGGGGACGGATACAATGAGCAGTTCTTC. Protein: CASSQEGDGYNEQFF.

This clonotype was observed a handful of times. In DNA, the CDR3 is TGCGCCAGCAGCTTGCAGGGGATGAGCACTGAAGCTTTCTTT. It specifies CASSLQGMSTEAFF. The genes are TRBV5-1 and TRBJ1-1; a possible D gene is TRBD1 (6 bases). The V gene's germline CDR1 is SGHRS and CDR2 YFSETQ. Trimming left V 1 base short and J 4 bases short, with 11 bases between. CDR3 size: 14 residues.

The rearrangement links TRBV5-1 to TRBJ2-1; D unclear. V was clipped by 4 bases and J by 0 bases, with 17 bases between them. The CDR3 length is 17 residues. Germline CDR1 SGHRS, CDR2 YFSETQ. The CDR3 nucleotides are TGCGCCAGCAGCGCTGATGTGCCGCCGAGCTCCTACAATGAGCAGTTCTTC. This codes for CASSADVPPSSYNEQFF.

In this sample, this clonotype turned up a few times. The chain carries TRBV6-2 or TRBV6-3 and TRBJ2-7, with D hard to call. From germline, CDR1 is MNHEY and CDR2 SVGEGT. The CDR3 totals 11 residues. V was shortened by 6 bases and J by 7 bases, with 10 bases between the two germline ends. The CDR3 DNA reads as TGTGCCAGCAGCCTCATCGGGGAGCAGTACTTC. Translating gives CASSLIGEQYF.

This chain links TRBV28 with TRBJ1-2, with no clear D. The V and J ends lost 2 bases and 5 bases respectively, with 6 bases between them. Germline V gene data show CDR1 as MDHEN and CDR2 as SYDVKM. The CDR3 totals 12 residues. CDR3 DNA sequence: TGTGCCAGCAGTTTAGACTTTTATGGCTACACCTTC. Its protein is CASSLDFYGYTF.